The 17 T cell receptor beta chains listed next were all sequenced from one sample in a study of T cell changes during pregnancy in multiple sclerosis. TCRdb keeps only in-frame clones here, not all; method: immunoSEQ multiplex PCR. The data show about 68,000 clones, roughly 92% seen once. The sample was peripheral blood, taken after pregnancy. Receptor source: a female donor in good health, enrolled as a control in a pregnancy study.

The chain employs TRBV12-1 and TRBJ1-1; TRBD1 reflects the table's D call only, with no check against the DNA. TRBV12-1 is noted as a pseudogene. The CDR3 totals 15 residues. The CDR3 nucleotides are TGTGCCAGCACGGGGACAGGGGCTTGTGACACTGAAGCTTTCTTT. This codes for CASTGTGACDTEAFF.

The chain recombines TRBV4-3 with TRBJ2-3, with TRBD1 matching over 8 bases. The V and J ends lost 0 bases and 3 bases, in that order; junction bases with no gene match: 2. There are 15 residues in the CDR3. Germline lookup yields CDR1 LGHNA and CDR2 YSLEER. This CDR3 is CASSQEDRVTDTQYF. CDR3 sequence (DNA): TGCGCCAGCAGCCAAGAGGACAGGGTAACAGATACGCAGTATTTT.

The rearrangement links TRBV25-1 to TRBJ1-1, with D perhaps TRBD1 (6 bases). The CDR3 extends over 13 amino acids. The germline V gene has CDR1 MGHDK and CDR2 SYGVNS. The germline V and J ends were trimmed by 10 bases and 2 bases, with 14 bases remaining between them. CDR3 nucleotides: TGTGCCACAGGGGACATCCCTAACACTGAAGCTTTCTTT. Translating gives CATGDIPNTEAFF.

The chain joins TRBV5-4 to TRBJ1-1; 11 nucleotides align to TRBD1. The CDR3 contains 15 residues. V trimming: 6 bases; J trimming: 0 bases; junction bases outside the gene matches: 4. Germline-derived CDR1 and CDR2 are SGHNT and YYREEE (reference sequence). The CDR3 is CASTRTGGMNTEAFF. The CDR3 bases are TGTGCCAGCACCCGGACAGGGGGCATGAACACTGAAGCTTTCTTT.

The V call is TRBV5-1, the J call TRBJ1-4; 9 positions match TRBD1. Losses at the gene ends were 0 bases for V and 7 bases for J; bases not matched to a gene: 1. CDR3 length: 14 amino acids. In germline, CDR1 is SGHRS, CDR2 YFSETQ. CDR3 residues: CASSLEDRGEKLFF. CDR3 DNA sequence: TGCGCCAGCAGCTTGGAGGACAGGGGTGAAAAACTGTTTTTT.

The chain uses TRBV7-2 and TRBJ1-6, with D perhaps TRBD1 (6 bases). Germline V lookup: CDR1 SGHTA, CDR2 FQGNSA. The CDR3 is 14 amino acids. Trimming removed 5 bases from V and 5 bases from J, with 10 bases in between. Here the CDR3 reads CASSLRQDNSPLHF. CDR3 DNA sequence: TGTGCCAGCAGCCTGCGACAGGATAATTCACCCCTCCACTTT.

This sequence joins TRBV28 and TRBJ2-5, with 12 bases aligning to TRBD1. Germline CDR1 MDHEN, CDR2 SYDVKM. J lost 5 bases, V lost 6 bases, and 10 bases had no gene match. There are 16 residues in the CDR3. CDR3 DNA sequence: TGTGCCAGCAGGCCCGAATGGGACAGGGGGCTGGAGACCCAGTACTTC. Protein sequence: CASRPEWDRGLETQYF.

The chain joins TRBV9 to TRBJ2-2; 9 nucleotides match TRBD1. V was clipped by 0 bases and J by 3 bases; unmatched bases: 3. CDR1 and CDR2 from the germline V gene are SGDLS and YYNGEE. The CDR3 totals 16 residues. CDR3 sequence: CASSVDGTGYTGELFF. The CDR3 DNA reads as TGTGCCAGCAGCGTAGATGGGACAGGGTACACCGGGGAGCTGTTTTTT.

The J gene is TRBJ2-5, the V gene TRBV18; D may be TRBD1 (5 bases). There are 14 residues in the CDR3. CDR1 KGHSH and CDR2 LQKENI come from the germline V gene. Between the trimmed V and J ends, which lost 0 bases and 4 bases, there was a span of 9 bases. The CDR3 coding sequence is TGTGCCAGCTCACCACCAGGGGTCGGAGAGACCCAGTACTTC. Residues: CASSPPGVGETQYF.

The gene calls are TRBV28 and TRBJ1-6, with 8 nucleotides matching TRBD1. The CDR3 loop spans 15 amino acids. Trimming removed 1 base from V and 11 bases from J; junction bases left unmatched: 7. CDR1 and CDR2 (germline): MDHEN, SYDVKM. The CDR3 sequence is CASSLSGGQVTPLHF. CDR3 DNA: TGTGCCAGCAGTTTATCGGGGGGACAGGTCACACCCCTCCACTTT.

This sequence joins TRBV5-5 and TRBJ1-2; possibly TRBD1 for D (5 bases). Trimming removed 0 bases at V and 1 base at J, with 7 bases between. CDR3 size: 14 residues. Germline values: CDR1 SGHKS, CDR2 YYEKEE (reference sequence). The CDR3 reads CASSLDRFNYGYTF. The CDR3 DNA reads TGTGCCAGCAGCTTGGACAGGTTTAACTATGGCTACACCTTC. Full variable domain (rest looked up from reference TRBV5-5 and TRBJ1-2): DAGVTQSPTHLIKTRGQQVTLRCSPISGHKSVSWYQQVLGQGPQFIFQYYEKEERGRGNFPDRFSARQFPNYSSELNVNALLLGDSALYLCASSLDRFNYGYTFGSGTRLTVV.

This chain links TRBV25-1 with TRBJ2-3; D possibly corresponds to TRBD2 (5 bases). CDR1 and CDR2 from the germline V gene are MGHDK and SYGVNS. The length of the CDR3 is 15 residues. Trimming removed 5 bases from V and 1 base from J, with 13 bases in between. CDR3: CASSLPGRGTDTQYF. CDR3 nucleotides: TGTGCCAGCAGTCTACCTGGGCGGGGCACAGATACGCAGTATTTT. Based on the CDR3 plus reference TRBV25-1 and TRBJ2-3, the full variable domain is EADIYQTPRYLVIGTGKKITLECSQTMGHDKMYWYQQDPGMELHLIHYSYGVNSTEKGDLSSESTVSRIRTEHFPLTLESARPSHTSQYLCASSLPGRGTDTQYFGPGTRLTVL.

DNA of the CDR3: TGTGCCAGCAGTTCACAGGGGGCCAATCAGCCCCAGCATTTT. Its protein is CASSSQGANQPQHF. The chain links TRBV6-5 to TRBJ1-5, with 9 bases lining up with TRBD1. The CDR3 loop spans 14 amino acids. The trim removed 4 bases at V and 3 bases at J, leaving 1 base unmatched. Looked up from germline, CDR1 is MNHEY and CDR2 is SVGAGI.

The J gene is TRBJ2-1, the V gene TRBV4-2; D call uncertain. This CDR3 has 15 amino acids. Trimming removed 0 bases from V and 8 bases from J, with 14 bases in between. The germline CDR1 and CDR2 sequences are LGHNA and YNFKEQ. The CDR3, as DNA: TGTGCCAGCAGCCAAGATCTATTTTCCCAGGATGAGCAGTTCTTC. The encoded protein is CASSQDLFSQDEQFF.

V and J are TRBV28 and TRBJ1-6; a possible D gene is TRBD1 (5 bases). Per the germline V gene, CDR1 is MDHEN and CDR2 is SYDVKM. V dropped 1 base and J dropped 2 bases, with 9 bases sitting between them. CDR3 length: 16 amino acids. In nucleotides, the CDR3 is TGTGCCAGCAGTTTATCGGGGGGGGCCTATAATTCACCCCTCCACTTT. It codes for CASSLSGGAYNSPLHF.

The rearrangement links TRBV28 to TRBJ1-5; 7 bases are a match to TRBD1. CDR1 is MDHEN and CDR2 is SYDVKM in the germline V gene. The V gene end was trimmed by 7 bases and the J gene end by 9 bases; junction bases not matched to a gene: 12. The CDR3 has 14 residues. The CDR3 nucleotides are TGTGCCAGCACCTCGGGACAGTTCCGGTGGCCCCAGCATTTT. Its translation: CASTSGQFRWPQHF.

J is TRBJ2-7 and V is TRBV28, with 8 bases identical to TRBD2. Germline CDR1 and CDR2: MDHEN and SYDVKM. The junction had 6 bases not matched to a gene; V was cut back by 2 bases and J by 0 bases. This CDR3 has 16 residues. CDR3 region: CASSLPRGGSSYEQYF. The CDR3, as DNA: TGTGCCAGCAGTTTACCCCGGGGGGGGAGCTCCTACGAGCAGTACTTC.